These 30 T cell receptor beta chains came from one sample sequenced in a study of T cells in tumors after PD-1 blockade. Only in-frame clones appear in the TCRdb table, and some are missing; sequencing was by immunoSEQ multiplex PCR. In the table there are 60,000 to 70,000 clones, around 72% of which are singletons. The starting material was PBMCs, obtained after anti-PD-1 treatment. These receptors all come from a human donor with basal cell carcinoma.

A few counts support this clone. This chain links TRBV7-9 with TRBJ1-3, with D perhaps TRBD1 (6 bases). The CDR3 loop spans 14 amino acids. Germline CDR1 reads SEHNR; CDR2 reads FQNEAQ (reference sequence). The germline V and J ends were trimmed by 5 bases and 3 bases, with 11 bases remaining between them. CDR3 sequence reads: CASSRDIGGNTIYF. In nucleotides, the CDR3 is TGTGCCAGCAGCCGGGACATCGGTGGAAACACCATATATTTT.

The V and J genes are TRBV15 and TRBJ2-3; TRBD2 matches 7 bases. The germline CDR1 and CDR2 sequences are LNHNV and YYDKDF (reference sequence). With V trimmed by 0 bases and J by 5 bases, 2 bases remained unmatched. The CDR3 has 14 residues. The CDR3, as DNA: TGTGCCACCAGCAGAGAAAGGGAGGGAGATACGCAGTATTTT. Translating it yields CATSREREGDTQYF.

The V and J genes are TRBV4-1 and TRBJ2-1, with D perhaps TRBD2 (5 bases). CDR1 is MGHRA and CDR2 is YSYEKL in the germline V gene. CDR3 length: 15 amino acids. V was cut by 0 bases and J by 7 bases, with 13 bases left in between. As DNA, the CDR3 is TGCGCCAGCAGCCAAGACGAGGGCTACTCAAATGAGCAGTTCTTC. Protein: CASSQDEGYSNEQFF.

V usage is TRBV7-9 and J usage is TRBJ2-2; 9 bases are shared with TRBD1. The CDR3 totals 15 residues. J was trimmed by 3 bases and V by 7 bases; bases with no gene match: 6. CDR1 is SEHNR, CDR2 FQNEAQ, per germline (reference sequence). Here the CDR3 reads CASNFWDRDTGELFF. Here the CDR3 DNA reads TGTGCCAGCAACTTCTGGGACAGGGACACCGGGGAGCTGTTTTTT.

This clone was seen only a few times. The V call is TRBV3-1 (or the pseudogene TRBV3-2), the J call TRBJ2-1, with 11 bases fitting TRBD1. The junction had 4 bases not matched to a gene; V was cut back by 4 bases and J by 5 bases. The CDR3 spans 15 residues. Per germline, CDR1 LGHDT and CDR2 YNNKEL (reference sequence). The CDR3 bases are TGTGCCAGCAGCCCCCGGGACAGGGGGAACAATGAGCAGTTCTTC. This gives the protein CASSPRDRGNNEQFF.

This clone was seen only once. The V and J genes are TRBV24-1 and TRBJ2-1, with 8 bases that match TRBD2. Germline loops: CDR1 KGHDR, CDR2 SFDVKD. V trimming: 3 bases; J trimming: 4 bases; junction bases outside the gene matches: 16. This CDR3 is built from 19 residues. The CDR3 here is CATSDPLPREGEGYNEQFF. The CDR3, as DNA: TGTGCCACCAGTGATCCCCTCCCACGGGAGGGAGAGGGGTACAATGAGCAGTTCTTC.

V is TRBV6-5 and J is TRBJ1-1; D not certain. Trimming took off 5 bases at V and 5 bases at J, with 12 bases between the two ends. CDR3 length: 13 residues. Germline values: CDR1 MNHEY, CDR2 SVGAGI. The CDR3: CASSRREGTEAFF. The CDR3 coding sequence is TGTGCCAGCAGTCGGAGGGAAGGGACTGAAGCTTTCTTT.

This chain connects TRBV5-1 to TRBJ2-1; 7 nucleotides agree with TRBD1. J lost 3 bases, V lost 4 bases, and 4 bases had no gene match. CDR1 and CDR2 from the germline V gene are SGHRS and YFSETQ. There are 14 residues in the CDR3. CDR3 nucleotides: TGCGCCAGCAGCATTGGACAGGACTACAATGAGCAGTTCTTC. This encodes CASSIGQDYNEQFF.

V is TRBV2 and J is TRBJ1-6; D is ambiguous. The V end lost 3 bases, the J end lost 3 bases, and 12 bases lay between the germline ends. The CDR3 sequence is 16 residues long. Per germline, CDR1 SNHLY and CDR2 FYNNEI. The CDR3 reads CASSDEAGYYNSPLHF. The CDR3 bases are TGTGCCAGCAGTGATGAGGCAGGATACTATAATTCACCCCTCCACTTT.

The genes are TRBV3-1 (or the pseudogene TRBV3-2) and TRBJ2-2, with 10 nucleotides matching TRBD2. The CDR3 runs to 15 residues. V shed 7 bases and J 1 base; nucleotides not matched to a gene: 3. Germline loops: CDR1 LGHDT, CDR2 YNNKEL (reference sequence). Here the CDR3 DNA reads TGTGCCAGCACCCCTAGCGGGGGGAACACCGGGGAGCTGTTTTTT. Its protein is CASTPSGGNTGELFF.

This chain's CDR3 is CASTMDGSTDTQYF. CDR3 DNA sequence: TGTGCCAGCACCATGGACGGAAGCACAGATACGCAGTATTTT. The chain is built from TRBV6-5 and TRBJ2-3; D is ambiguous. The CDR3 has 14 residues. V lost 7 bases to trimming and J lost 0 bases, with 11 bases between them. Germline V gene lookup returns CDR1 MNHEY and CDR2 SVGAGI.

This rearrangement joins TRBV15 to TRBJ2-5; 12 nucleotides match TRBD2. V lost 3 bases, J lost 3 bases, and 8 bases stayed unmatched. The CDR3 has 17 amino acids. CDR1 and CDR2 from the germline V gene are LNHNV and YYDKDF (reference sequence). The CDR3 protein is CATSSGILAGGKETQYF. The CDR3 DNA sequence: TGTGCCACCAGCAGTGGGATTCTAGCGGGGGGGAAAGAGACCCAGTACTTC.

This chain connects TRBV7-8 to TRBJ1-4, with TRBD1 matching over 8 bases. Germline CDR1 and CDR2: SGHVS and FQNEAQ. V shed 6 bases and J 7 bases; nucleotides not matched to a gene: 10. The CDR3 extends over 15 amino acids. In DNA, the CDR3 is TGTGCCAGCAGTACCGGACAGGGCGGAAGTGAAAAACTGTTTTTT. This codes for CASSTGQGGSEKLFF.

Here the CDR3 DNA reads TGTGCCAGCAGCTCTTGGCCGAGAGAGACCCAGTACTTC. Its protein is CASSSWPRETQYF. The chain couples TRBV5-5 to TRBJ2-5; D unclear. Germline lookup yields CDR1 SGHKS and CDR2 YYEKEE (reference sequence). The CDR3 has 13 residues. The V gene lost 3 bases and the J gene lost 4 bases, with 10 bases spanning the gap. The entire variable domain, with the rest obtained from reference TRBV5-5 and TRBJ2-5, is as follows: DAGVTQSPTHLIKTRGQQVTLRCSPISGHKSVSWYQQVLGQGPQFIFQYYEKEERGRGNFPDRFSARQFPNYSSELNVNALLLGDSALYLCASSSWPRETQYFGPGTRLLVL.

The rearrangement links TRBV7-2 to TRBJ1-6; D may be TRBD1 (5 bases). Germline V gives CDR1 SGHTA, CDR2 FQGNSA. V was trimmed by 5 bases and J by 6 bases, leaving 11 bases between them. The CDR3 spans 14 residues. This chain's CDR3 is CASSQGLGNSPLHF. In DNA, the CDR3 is TGTGCCAGCAGCCAGGGTTTGGGTAATTCACCCCTCCACTTT.

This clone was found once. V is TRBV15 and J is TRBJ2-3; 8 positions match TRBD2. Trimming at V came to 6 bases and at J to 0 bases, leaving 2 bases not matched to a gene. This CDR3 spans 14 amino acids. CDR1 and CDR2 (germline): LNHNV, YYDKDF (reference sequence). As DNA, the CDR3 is TGTGCCACCAGACCTAGCGGGAGCACAGATACGCAGTATTTT. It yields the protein CATRPSGSTDTQYF.

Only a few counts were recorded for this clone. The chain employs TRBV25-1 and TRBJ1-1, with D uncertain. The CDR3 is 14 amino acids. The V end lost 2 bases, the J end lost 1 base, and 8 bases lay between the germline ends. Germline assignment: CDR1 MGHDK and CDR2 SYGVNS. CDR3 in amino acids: CASSEGNSNTEAFF. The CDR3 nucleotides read TGTGCCAGCAGTGAAGGGAATTCGAACACTGAAGCTTTCTTT. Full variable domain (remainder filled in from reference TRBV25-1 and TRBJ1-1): EADIYQTPRYLVIGTGKKITLECSQTMGHDKMYWYQQDPGMELHLIHYSYGVNSTEKGDLSSESTVSRIRTEHFPLTLESARPSHTSQYLCASSEGNSNTEAFFGQGTRLTVV.

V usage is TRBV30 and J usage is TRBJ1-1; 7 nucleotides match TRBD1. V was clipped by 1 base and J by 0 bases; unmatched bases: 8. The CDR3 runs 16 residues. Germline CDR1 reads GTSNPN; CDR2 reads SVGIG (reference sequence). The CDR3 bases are TGTGCCTGGAGTGCATACAGGGGCGGAATGAACACTGAAGCTTTCTTT. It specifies CAWSAYRGGMNTEAFF.

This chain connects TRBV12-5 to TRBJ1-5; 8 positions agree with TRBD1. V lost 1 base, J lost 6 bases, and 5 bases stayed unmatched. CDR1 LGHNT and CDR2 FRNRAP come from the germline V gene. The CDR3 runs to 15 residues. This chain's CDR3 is CASGLGRGQGQPQHF. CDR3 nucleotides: TGTGCTAGTGGTTTGGGCAGGGGGCAGGGTCAGCCCCAGCATTTT.

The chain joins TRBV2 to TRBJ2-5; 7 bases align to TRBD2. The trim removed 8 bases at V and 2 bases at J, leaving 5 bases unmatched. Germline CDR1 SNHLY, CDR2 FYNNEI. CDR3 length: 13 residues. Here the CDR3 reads CASRGDGQETQYF. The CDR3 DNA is TGTGCCAGCCGGGGGGACGGACAAGAGACCCAGTACTTC.

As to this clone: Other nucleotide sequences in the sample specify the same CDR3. The CDR3 sequence: CASSLAGYGNTIYF. The CDR3 bases are TGCGCCAGCAGCTTGGCAGGGTACGGAAACACCATATATTTT. This sequence joins TRBV5-1 and TRBJ1-3; TRBD1 is a possible D gene (5 bases). The length of the CDR3 is 14 residues. The germline V and J ends were trimmed by 0 bases and 4 bases, with 8 bases remaining between them. Germline V CDR1 and CDR2: SGHRS, YFSETQ.

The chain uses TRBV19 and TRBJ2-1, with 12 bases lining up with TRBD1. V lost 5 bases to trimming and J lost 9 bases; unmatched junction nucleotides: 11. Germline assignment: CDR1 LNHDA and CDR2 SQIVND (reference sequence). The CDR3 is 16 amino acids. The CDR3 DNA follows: TGTGCCAGTAGTTCCCGGGACAGGGGGCGAGTGAGTGAGCAGTTCTTC. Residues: CASSSRDRGRVSEQFF.

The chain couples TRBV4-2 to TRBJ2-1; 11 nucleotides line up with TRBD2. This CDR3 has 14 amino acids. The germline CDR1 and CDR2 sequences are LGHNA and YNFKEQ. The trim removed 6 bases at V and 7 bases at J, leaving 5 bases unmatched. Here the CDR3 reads CASSLAGGENEQFF. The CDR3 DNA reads TGTGCCAGCAGTCTAGCGGGGGGCGAGAATGAGCAGTTCTTC.

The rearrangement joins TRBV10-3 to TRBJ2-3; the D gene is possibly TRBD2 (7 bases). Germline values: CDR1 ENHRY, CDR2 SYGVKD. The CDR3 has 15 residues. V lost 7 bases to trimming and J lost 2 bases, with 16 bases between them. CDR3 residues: CAIKPPGGATDTQYF. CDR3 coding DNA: TGTGCCATCAAGCCCCCTGGGGGGGCCACAGATACGCAGTATTTT.

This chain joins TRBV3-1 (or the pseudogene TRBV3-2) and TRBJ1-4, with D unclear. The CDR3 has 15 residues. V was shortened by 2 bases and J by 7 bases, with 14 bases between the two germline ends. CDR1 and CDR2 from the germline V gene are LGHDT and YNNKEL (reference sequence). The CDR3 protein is CASSQRKASSEKLFF. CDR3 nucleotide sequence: TGTGCCAGCAGCCAAAGGAAAGCGTCTAGTGAAAAACTGTTTTTT.

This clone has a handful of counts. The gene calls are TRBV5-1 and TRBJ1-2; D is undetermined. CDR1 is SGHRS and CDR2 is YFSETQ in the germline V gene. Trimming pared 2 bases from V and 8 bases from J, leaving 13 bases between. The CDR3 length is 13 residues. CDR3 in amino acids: CASSFNQASGYTF. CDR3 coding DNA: TGCGCCAGCAGCTTCAATCAGGCGAGCGGCTACACCTTC.

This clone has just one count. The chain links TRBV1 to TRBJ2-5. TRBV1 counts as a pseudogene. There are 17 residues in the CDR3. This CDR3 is CTSSQDVGNNGQETQYF. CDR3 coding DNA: TGCACCAGCAGCCAAGATGTGGGGAACAATGGCCAAGAGACCCAGTACTTC.

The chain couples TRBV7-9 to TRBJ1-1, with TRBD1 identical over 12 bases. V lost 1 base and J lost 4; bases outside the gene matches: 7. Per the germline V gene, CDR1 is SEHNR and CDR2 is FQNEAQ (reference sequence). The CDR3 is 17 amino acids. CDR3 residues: CASSLVGTGGPRTEAFF. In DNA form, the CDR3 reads TGTGCCAGCAGCTTAGTGGGGACAGGGGGCCCCCGCACTGAAGCTTTCTTT. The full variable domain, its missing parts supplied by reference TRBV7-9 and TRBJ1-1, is DTGVSQNPRHKITKRGQNVTFRCDPISEHNRLYWYRQTLGQGPEFLTYFQNEAQLEKSRLLSDRFSAERPKGSFSTLEIQRTEQGDSAMYLCASSLVGTGGPRTEAFFGQGTRLTVV.

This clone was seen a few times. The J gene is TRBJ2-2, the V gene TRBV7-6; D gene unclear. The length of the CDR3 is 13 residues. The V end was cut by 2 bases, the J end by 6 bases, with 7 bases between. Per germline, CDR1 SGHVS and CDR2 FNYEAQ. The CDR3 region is CASSLSLSGELFF. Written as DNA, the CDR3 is TGTGCCAGCAGCTTATCTTTATCCGGGGAGCTGTTTTTT.

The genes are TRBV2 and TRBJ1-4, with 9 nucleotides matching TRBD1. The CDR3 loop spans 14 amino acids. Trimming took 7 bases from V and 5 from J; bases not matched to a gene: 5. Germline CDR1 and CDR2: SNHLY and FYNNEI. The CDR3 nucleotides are TGTGCCAGCAATCTGGACAGGGGCAATGAAAAACTGTTTTTT. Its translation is CASNLDRGNEKLFF.